This entry describes one T cell receptor beta chain. Its target is not known. This entry is derived from a study of identifying expanded T cells in peripheral blood. General study points: Variance in clone template counts between two-week samples significantly increased with total template count across all healthy donors. Technical replicates showed around 1.2 changed clones; around 2 weeks 15 to 20; four weeks 19.

The data were produced by immunoSEQ multiplex PCR, yet TCRdb's version contains in-frame clones alone and is incomplete. The sample lists about 100,000 clones, 85% to 90% occurring once. From germline, CDR1 is SGHDT and CDR2 YYEEEE. The CDR3 has 14 residues. V gave up 5 bases and J gave up 7 bases; unmatched junction bases: 5. This clonotype was obtained from a person between 18 and 70 years old in good health. The V and J genes are TRBV5-6 and TRBJ1-4, with 10 bases lining up with TRBD1. Sequencing was carried out using blood. The CDR3, as DNA: TGTGCCAGCAGTAACCGGGACAGGGGTGAAAAACTGTTTTTT. It encodes CASSNRDRGEKLFF.